One and the same sample provided the 18 T cell receptor beta chains below, sequenced in a study of early T cells in non-severe SARS-CoV-2 infection. MiXCR, run by TCRdb on the 5' RACE reads, gives a single entry per CDR3 protein. The table shows tens of thousands of distinct CDR3 sequences, with more than 8.5% occurring only once. Sequences were obtained from whole blood. The receptors stem from an adult who was a healthcare worker with PCR-confirmed SARS-CoV-2 infection or an uninfected control (not recorded which).

The V call is TRBV19, the J call TRBJ1-1, with TRBD1 as a possible D gene (5 bases). The CDR3 consists of 16 residues. V was clipped by 1 base and J by 5 bases, with 17 bases between them. Germline assignment: CDR1 LNHDA and CDR2 SQIVND (reference sequence). The CDR3 here is CASSIAPGTYGTEAFF. As DNA, the CDR3 is TGTGCCAGTAGTATAGCGCCCGGGACCTATGGGACTGAAGCTTTCTTT. The whole variable domain, remainder taken from reference TRBV19 and TRBJ1-1, is DGGITQSPKYLFRKEGQNVTLSCEQNLNHDAMYWYRQDPGQGLRLIYYSQIVNDFQKGDIAEGYSVSREKKESFPLTVTSAQKNPTAFYLCASSIAPGTYGTEAFFGQGTRLTVV.

The chain joins TRBV7-2 to TRBJ2-5; 10 bases are a match to TRBD2. J was trimmed by 4 bases and V by 5 bases; bases with no gene match: 4. CDR1 is SGHTA and CDR2 is FQGNSA in the germline V gene. The CDR3 is 14 residues long. CDR3 DNA sequence: TGTGCCAGCAGCAGTAGCGGGGGGAGAGAGACCCAGTACTTC. As protein: CASSSSGGRETQYF.

This clonotype was found many times. The chain carries TRBV20-1 and TRBJ2-5; D not resolved. Deletions cut 0 bases from V and 7 bases from J, with 15 bases between. There are 14 residues in the CDR3. Germline V gene data show CDR1 as DFQATT and CDR2 as SNEGSKA (reference sequence). For the CDR3, the DNA is TGCAGTGCTAGAGATCACGGCACGAAGAGGACCCAGTACTTC. Translating it yields CSARDHGTKRTQYF.

Only a few counts were recorded for this clonotype. The V call is TRBV7-9, the J call TRBJ1-4; 9 nucleotides agree with TRBD1. The germline V gene has CDR1 SEHNR and CDR2 FQNEAQ (reference sequence). The junction had 8 bases not matched to a gene; V was cut back by 4 bases and J by 8 bases. The CDR3 is made up of 15 amino acids. The CDR3 DNA reads TGTGCCAGCAGCTCGTCGGACAGGGGTGGCGAAAAACTGTTTTTT. Translation gives CASSSSDRGGEKLFF.

The CDR3, as DNA: TGTGCCAGCAGTCCAGCCCTGAGTGGGGCCGGGGAGCTGTTTTTT. Translating it yields CASSPALSGAGELFF. The gene calls are TRBV6-6 and TRBJ2-2; D is ambiguous. Trimming pared 5 bases from V and 6 bases from J, leaving 16 bases between. The CDR3 length is 15 residues. From germline, CDR1 is MNHNY and CDR2 SVGAGI (reference sequence).

This clonotype was observed many times. The gene calls are TRBV7-3 and TRBJ2-7; either TRBD1 or TRBD2 may fit D (5 bases each). The CDR3 has 13 residues. V gave up 5 bases and J gave up 5 bases, with 13 bases separating them. Germline CDR1 is SGHTA and CDR2 is FQGTGA. CDR3 sequence (DNA): TGTGCCAGCAGCCTCACCAGGGACGACGAGCAGTACTTC. Protein sequence: CASSLTRDDEQYF.

This clonotype was detected only a few times. The chain uses TRBV6-4 and TRBJ2-5, with D perhaps matching TRBD1 or TRBD2 (5 bases each). The CDR3 is 15 amino acids. Looked up from germline, CDR1 is MRHNA and CDR2 is SNTAGT. Trimming took 10 bases from V and 7 from J, leaving 25 bases between them. This chain's CDR3 is CATRGPGWGRATQYF. The CDR3 DNA reads as TGTGCCACCCGAGGACCCGGATGGGGGAGAGCGACCCAGTACTTC.

In its sample, this clonotype was seen many times. The rearrangement joins TRBV20-1 to TRBJ2-1, with 8 nucleotides matching TRBD2. V shed 5 bases and J 6 bases; nucleotides not matched to a gene: 18. There are 17 residues in the CDR3. The germline V gene encodes CDR1 DFQATT and CDR2 SNEGSKA (reference sequence). The CDR3 loop is CSAGSSLSGRVANEQFF. CDR3 in DNA: TGCAGTGCTGGGAGCAGCTTGAGCGGGAGAGTGGCCAATGAGCAGTTCTTC.

The table lists this clonotype with many counts. This rearrangement joins TRBV28 to TRBJ2-3; TRBD2 matches at 13 bases. J was trimmed by 3 bases and V by 5 bases; bases with no gene match: 5. Germline CDR1 and CDR2: MDHEN and SYDVKM. The CDR3 loop spans 16 amino acids. The CDR3 DNA sequence: TGTGCCAGCAGTGGACTAGCGGGAGTATTAACAGATACGCAGTATTTT. Translation: CASSGLAGVLTDTQYF.

This clonotype was seen ten or more times. The chain links TRBV28 to TRBJ2-1, with 7 bases that match TRBD1. V dropped 5 bases and J dropped 6; count of bases not matched to a gene: 10. The CDR3 contains 15 residues. The germline V gene encodes CDR1 MDHEN and CDR2 SYDVKM. As DNA, the CDR3 is TGTGCCAGCAGTCCTCGACAGGGAGAGGTCAATGAGCAGTTCTTC. Residues: CASSPRQGEVNEQFF.

The chain is built from TRBV6-5 and TRBJ2-7, with D maybe TRBD2 (6 bases). The CDR3 runs to 15 residues. Germline assignment: CDR1 MNHEY and CDR2 SVGAGI. Trimming shortened V by 0 bases and J by 4 bases, and 13 bases separated the two germline ends. The chain's CDR3 is CASSYSKAGRYEQYF. Here the CDR3 DNA reads TGTGCCAGCAGTTACTCGAAGGCAGGGAGGTACGAGCAGTACTTC.

CDR3 DNA: TGTGCCAGCAGCAGCGGAGGGAGCTATAACTATGGCTACACCTTC. Its protein is CASSSGGSYNYGYTF. The chain combines TRBV5-5 with TRBJ1-2; no clear D gene. The germline gives CDR1 SGHKS, CDR2 YYEKEE (reference sequence). The germline V and J ends were trimmed by 4 bases and 1 base, with 14 bases remaining between them. The CDR3 has 15 residues. The variable domain in full, with the rest retrieved from reference TRBV5-5 and TRBJ1-2, is DAGVTQSPTHLIKTRGQQVTLRCSPISGHKSVSWYQQVLGQGPQFIFQYYEKEERGRGNFPDRFSARQFPNYSSELNVNALLLGDSALYLCASSSGGSYNYGYTFGSGTRLTVV.

Ten or more counts support this clonotype. The chain employs TRBV5-4 and TRBJ2-1; 9 bases fit TRBD2. Germline values: CDR1 SGHNT, CDR2 YYREEE (reference sequence). V lost 4 bases, J lost 9 bases, and 11 bases stayed unmatched. The length of the CDR3 is 15 residues. The CDR3 DNA reads TGTGCCAGCAGCATTAGCGGGAGAAAGAGCGGTGAGCAGTTCTTC. The encoded protein is CASSISGRKSGEQFF.

This clonotype was counted at least ten times. The chain joins TRBV29-1 to TRBJ2-3; TRBD1 aligns across 8 bases. The CDR3 is 13 amino acids. After removal of 7 bases from V and 2 bases from J, the junction contained 5 bases not matched to a gene. Germline assignment: CDR1 SQVTM and CDR2 ANQGSEA. The CDR3 protein is CSAGQAPTDTQYF. For the CDR3, the DNA is TGCAGCGCGGGACAGGCGCCCACAGATACGCAGTATTTT.

This clonotype has more than one count but fewer than ten. The V call is TRBV20-1, the J call TRBJ2-4, with 8 positions matching TRBD1. Germline CDR1 is DFQATT and CDR2 is SNEGSKA (reference sequence). The CDR3 runs to 19 residues. J lost 0 bases, V lost 6 bases, and 19 bases had no gene match. CDR3 region: CSAGQGSGGHPLAKNIQYF. The CDR3 DNA reads TGCAGTGCAGGACAGGGTTCGGGTGGTCACCCACTAGCCAAAAACATTCAGTACTTC.

This clonotype was counted many times. The chain joins TRBV6-2 or TRBV6-3 to TRBJ2-7; no clear D gene. With 6 bases removed from V and 3 bases from J, the gap between germline ends came to 12 bases. CDR1 and CDR2 (germline): MNHEY, SVGEGT. The CDR3 is made up of 13 amino acids. The CDR3: CASRQTSSYEQYF. The CDR3 DNA follows: TGTGCCAGCAGACAAACTTCTAGCTACGAGCAGTACTTC.

This clonotype was detected a few times. This chain joins TRBV7-2 and TRBJ2-7; TRBD2 agrees at 8 bases. The germline V gene encodes CDR1 SGHTA and CDR2 FQGNSA. The trim removed 1 base at V and 4 bases at J, leaving 18 bases unmatched. This CDR3 is 19 amino acids long. As DNA, the CDR3 is TGTGCCAGCAGCTTAGTGGCAGTTAGTGGCGGGAGGAAGGGGTACGAGCAGTACTTC. Its protein is CASSLVAVSGGRKGYEQYF.

This chain uses TRBV7-2 with TRBJ1-2, with 12 bases fitting TRBD1. V gave up 5 bases and J gave up 5 bases; unmatched junction bases: 6. Per the germline V gene, CDR1 is SGHTA and CDR2 is FQGNSA. CDR3 length equals 15 residues. The CDR3 protein is CASSLGQGAGYGYTF. The CDR3 DNA reads TGTGCCAGCAGCCTGGGACAGGGGGCTGGATATGGCTACACCTTC.